Listed below are T cell receptor beta chains from one sample, sequenced in a study of cytomegalovirus exposure and HLA in healthy donors. TCRdb keeps only in-frame clones here, not all; method: immunoSEQ multiplex PCR. The table includes 130,000 to 150,000 clones, more than 60% detected once. Sequenced sample: PBMCs. These receptor sequences come from a middle-aged man in good health and CMV-seropositive. CDR3s include the opening cysteine and the closing phenylalanine or tryptophan. The D gene is left open where the match is weak. Size values are once, few and many counts, or a class for expanded clones, and some rows have none.

size: -; V: TRBV5-1; D: TRBD1; J: TRBJ2-5; CDR3: CASSLVGGLETQYF; DNA: TGCGCCAGCAGCTTGGTAGGGGGCTTAGAGACCCAGTACTTC
size: -; V: TRBV4-1; D: -; J: TRBJ1-5; CDR3: CASSQIPGSQPQHF; DNA: TGCGCCAGCAGCCAAATACCAGGTTCTCAGCCCCAGCATTTT
size: -; V: TRBV2; D: -; J: TRBJ2-6; CDR3: CASMKDSVSGANVLTF; DNA: TGTGCCAGCATGAAGGACAGTGTCTCTGGGGCCAACGTGCTGACTTTC
size: -; V: TRBV6-4; D: TRBD1; J: TRBJ2-7; CDR3: CASIPGQGWDEQYF; DNA: TGTGCCAGCATTCCGGGACAGGGATGGGACGAGCAGTACTTC
size: -; V: TRBV9; D: TRBD1; J: TRBJ1-1; CDR3: CASSVWDRVDTEAFF; DNA: TGTGCCAGCAGCGTTTGGGACAGGGTGGACACTGAAGCTTTCTTT
size: -; V: TRBV7-9; D: TRBD2; J: TRBJ2-1; CDR3: CASSLDRAGGMQFF; DNA: TGTGCCAGCAGCTTAGATCGAGCGGGAGGTATGCAGTTCTTC
size: -; V: TRBV5-1; D: -; J: TRBJ2-3; CDR3: CASIPEPNTDTQYF; DNA: TGCGCCAGCATCCCTGAGCCAAACACAGATACGCAGTATTTT
size: -; V: TRBV27; D: -; J: TRBJ2-1; CDR3: CASSFSQGWSGYNEQFF; DNA: TGTGCCAGCAGTTTCTCGCAGGGGTGGAGTGGCTACAATGAGCAGTTCTTC
size: -; V: TRBV10-2; D: -; J: TRBJ2-2; CDR3: CASSEKGPGGELFF; DNA: TGCGCCAGCAGTGAGAAGGGGCCCGGCGGGGAGCTGTTTTTT
size: few; V: TRBV10-3; D: TRBD2; J: TRBJ2-3; CDR3: CAISREGRSDTQYF; DNA: TGTGCCATCAGTCGGGAGGGCCGTTCTGATACGCAGTATTTT
size: -; V: TRBV4-2; D: -; J: TRBJ2-7; CDR3: CASSQDWERYEQYF; DNA: TGTGCCAGCAGCCAAGATTGGGAGCGGTACGAGCAGTACTTC
size: once; V: TRBV19; D: -; J: TRBJ2-1; CDR3: CATEAAPNEQFF; DNA: TGTGCCACTGAGGCGGCCCCTAATGAGCAGTTCTTC
size: -; V: TRBV6-1; D: -; J: TRBJ1-5; CDR3: CASRAGYSNQPQHF; DNA: TGTGCCAGCAGAGCAGGGTATAGCAATCAGCCCCAGCATTTT
size: -; V: TRBV19; D: TRBD1; J: TRBJ1-4; CDR3: CASSTRPGQAATNEKLFF; DNA: TGTGCCAGTAGTACTCGTCCGGGACAGGCCGCGACTAATGAAAAACTGTTTTTT
size: -; V: TRBV28; D: TRBD2; J: TRBJ2-7; CDR3: CASSLIPSGNYEQYF; DNA: TGTGCCAGCAGTTTAATCCCTAGCGGGAACTACGAGCAGTACTTC
size: -; V: TRBV5-1; D: -; J: TRBJ1-2; CDR3: CASSLTFMSGYTF; DNA: TGCGCCAGCAGCTTGACTTTCATGTCTGGCTACACCTTC